This is a list of T cell receptor beta chains from one sample in a study of CXCR3-negative and CXCR3-positive naive CD8 T cells. Reprocessing the 5' RACE reads, TCRdb reports a single entry for every CDR3 protein and omits DNA. The sample table includes about 150,000 distinct CDR3 sequences. Sequencing was carried out using naive CXCR3+ CD8+ T cells from blood. The receptor set was obtained from a human donor in good health. Some clones in this sample may be carry-over from other donors' samples. The CDR3 runs from the conserved cysteine through the conserved F or W. The order of the fields is V gene, J gene, CDR3 protein.

>TRBV5-6|TRBJ2-2
CASSWDRGSTGELFF
>TRBV15|TRBJ2-3
CATSRGTVNTDTQHF
>TRBV5-4|TRBJ2-1
CASSLAGGSPSYNEQFF
>TRBV12-3/TRBV12-4|TRBJ2-7
CASSLVNGYEQYF
>TRBV4-1|TRBJ2-7
CASSQGSGRTYEQYF
>TRBV9|TRBJ2-3
CASSVAVGATDTQYF
>TRBV3-1|TRBJ1-5
CASSQTGTDQPQHF
>TRBV28|TRBJ2-2
CASSLGGGELFF
>TRBV4-1|TRBJ1-2
CASSQDPGDGYGYTF
>TRBV19|TRBJ2-1
CASTESGWTGVLPRDNEQFF
>TRBV7-9|TRBJ2-7
CASSFGSYEQYF
>TRBV5-1|TRBJ2-1
CASSLLDYNEQFF
>TRBV10-3|TRBJ2-1
CAILRGLAGGEQFF
>TRBV5-1|TRBJ2-7
CASSPRVSSYEQYF
>TRBV21-1|TRBJ2-7
CASSKYLGQPAGDHTYEQYF
>TRBV19|TRBJ1-5
CASRNREDQPQHF
>TRBV20-1|TRBJ2-7
CSVLVDHNYEQYF
>TRBV28|TRBJ2-4
CASSLFGQVENIQYF
>TRBV12-5|TRBJ2-1
CASTRGGRDNEQFF
>TRBV27|TRBJ1-1
CASGLTGAMNTEAFF
>TRBV18|TRBJ2-3
CASSPLGLAADTQYF
>TRBV11-2|TRBJ2-7
CASSLGLAGGRGEQYF
>TRBV9|TRBJ1-3
CASSVAVGSGNTIYF